Only a few counts were recorded for the clone carrying this T cell receptor (beta chain). The antigen remains unidentified. The data belong to a study of T-cell memory formation after mild COVID-19. Overall study: TCR clusters largely stayed donor specific. Whole-study results and caveats: The authors left the SARS-CoV-2 specificity of second-wave clones peaking on day 37 unconfirmed. A subset of responding clones appeared in pre-infection memory, suggesting cross-reactive memory joined.

The CDR3 totals 10 residues. The V and J ends lost 3 bases and 10 bases respectively, with 4 bases between them. The germline V gene has CDR1 MNHEY and CDR2 SMNVEV (reference sequence). TCRdb reprocessed the 5' RACE reads via MiXCR and lists one record per CDR3 protein. This sample has some 440,000 distinct CDR3 sequences, with roughly 25% found just once. Specimen: PBMCs or a T cell subset sorted from them (not recorded which). V usage is TRBV27 and J usage is TRBJ2-1; D unclear. The receptor's source is an adult woman who had mild COVID-19 (a few samples of this study predate the infection). Cell type and time point are not known. In DNA form, the CDR3 reads TGTGCCAGCAGTTTCCCCGAGCAGTTCTTC. Amino acids: CASSFPEQFF.